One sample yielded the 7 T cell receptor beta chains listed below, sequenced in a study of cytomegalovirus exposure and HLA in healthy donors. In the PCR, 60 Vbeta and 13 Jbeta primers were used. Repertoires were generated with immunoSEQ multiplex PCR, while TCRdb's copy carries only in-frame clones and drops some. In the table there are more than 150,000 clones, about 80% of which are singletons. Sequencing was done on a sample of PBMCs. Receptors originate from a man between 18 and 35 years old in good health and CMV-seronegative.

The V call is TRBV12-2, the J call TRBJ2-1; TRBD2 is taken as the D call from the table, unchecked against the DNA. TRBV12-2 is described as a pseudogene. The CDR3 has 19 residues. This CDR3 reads CASRRSLLAGGPRNNEQFF. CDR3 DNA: TGTGCAAGTCGCCGTTCGCTACTAGCGGGAGGCCCTAGGAATAATGAGCAGTTCTTC.

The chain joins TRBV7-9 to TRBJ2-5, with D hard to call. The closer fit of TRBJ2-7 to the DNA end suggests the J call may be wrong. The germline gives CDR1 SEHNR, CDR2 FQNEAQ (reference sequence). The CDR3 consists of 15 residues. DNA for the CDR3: TGTGCCAGCAGCGCGAACCCCCCAGTTCTGAGCGAGCAGTACTTC. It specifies CASSANPPVLSEQYF.

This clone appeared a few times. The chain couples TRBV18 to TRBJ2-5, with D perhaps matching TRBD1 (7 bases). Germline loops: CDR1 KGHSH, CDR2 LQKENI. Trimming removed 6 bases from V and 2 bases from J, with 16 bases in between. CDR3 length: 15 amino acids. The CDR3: CASSQTTGTQETQYF. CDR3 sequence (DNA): TGTGCCAGCTCTCAAACGACAGGGACTCAAGAGACCCAGTACTTC. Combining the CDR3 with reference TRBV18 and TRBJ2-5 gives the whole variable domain NAGVMQNPRHLVRRRGQEARLRCSPMKGHSHVYWYRQLPEEGLKFMVYLQKENIIDESGMPKERFSAEFPKEGPSILRIQQVVRGDSAAYFCASSQTTGTQETQYFGPGTRLLVL.

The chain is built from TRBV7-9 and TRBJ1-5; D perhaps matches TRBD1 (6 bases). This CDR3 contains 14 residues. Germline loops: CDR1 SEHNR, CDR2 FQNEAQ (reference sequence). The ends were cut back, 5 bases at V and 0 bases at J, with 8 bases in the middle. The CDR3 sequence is CASSLDSSNQPQHF. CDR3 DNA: TGTGCCAGCAGCCTGGACAGTAGCAATCAGCCCCAGCATTTT.

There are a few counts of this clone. The CDR3 DNA reads TGTGCCTGCCAGCGGGAGAGGGCTTCCGACAATGAGCAGTTCTTC. As protein: CACQRERASDNEQFF. This sequence joins TRBV2 and TRBJ2-1; TRBD2 agrees at 8 bases. Germline V lookup: CDR1 SNHLY, CDR2 FYNNEI. The ends lost 11 bases at V and 5 bases at J; junction bases unmatched: 14. The CDR3 length is 15 residues. Using reference TRBV2 and TRBJ2-1 for the parts outside the CDR3, the full variable domain is EPEVTQTPSHQVTQMGQEVILRCVPISNHLYFYWYRQILGQKVEFLVSFYNNEISEKSEIFDDQFSVERPDGSNFTLKIRSTKLEDSAMYFCACQRERASDNEQFFGPGTRLTVL.

DNA for the CDR3: TGTGCCAGCAGCGTAGGGGGACAGGGGGCCTACGAGCAGTACTTC. Translating it yields CASSVGGQGAYEQYF. The V gene is TRBV9, the J gene TRBJ2-7; TRBD1 aligns across 11 bases. The CDR3 contains 15 residues. Germline CDR1 and CDR2: SGDLS and YYNGEE. The V gene end was trimmed by 0 bases and the J gene end by 2 bases; junction bases not matched to a gene: 1.

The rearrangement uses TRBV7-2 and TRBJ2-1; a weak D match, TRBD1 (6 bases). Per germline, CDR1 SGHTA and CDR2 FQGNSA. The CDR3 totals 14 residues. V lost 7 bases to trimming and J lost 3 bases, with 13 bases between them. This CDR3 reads CASTKGGFYNEQFF. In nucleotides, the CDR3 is TGTGCCAGCACCAAAGGGGGTTTCTACAATGAGCAGTTCTTC.